This passage covers 22 T cell receptor beta chains from one sample sequenced in a study of blood T cell repertoires in COVID-19. Sequencing used immunoSEQ multiplex PCR; TCRdb keeps in-frame clones, though not all of them. The table shows some 220,000 clones, with approximately 85% occurring only once. The sequencing input was peripheral blood. The receptor source for this set is a middle-aged man with COVID-19, enrolled during active disease.

The V gene is TRBV3-1 (or the pseudogene TRBV3-2), the J gene TRBJ2-7, with D tentatively TRBD2 (6 bases). V was trimmed by 0 bases and J by 0 bases, leaving 15 bases between them. There are 17 residues in the CDR3. From germline, CDR1 is LGHDT and CDR2 YNNKEL (reference sequence). In nucleotides, the CDR3 is TGTGCCAGCAGCCAAGAGAGGCGCGGAGGGGCCTCCTACGAGCAGTACTTC. It codes for CASSQERRGGASYEQYF.

The chain couples TRBV9 to TRBJ2-5; 7 nucleotides line up with TRBD2. The CDR3 is 16 amino acids. Trimming removed 4 bases from V and 2 bases from J; junction bases left unmatched: 11. Germline lookup yields CDR1 SGDLS and CDR2 YYNGEE. CDR3 in amino acids: CASSPRSGENQETQYF. In DNA, the CDR3 is TGTGCCAGCAGCCCGCGGAGCGGGGAGAATCAAGAGACCCAGTACTTC. Full variable domain (missing parts from reference TRBV9 and TRBJ2-5): DSGVTQTPKHLITATGQRVTLRCSPRSGDLSVYWYQQSLDQGLQFLIQYYNGEERAKGNILERFSAQQFPDLHSELNLSSLELGDSALYFCASSPRSGENQETQYFGPGTRLLVL.

The chain links TRBV29-1 to TRBJ1-6; D perhaps matches TRBD1 (5 bases). The CDR3 sequence is 15 residues long. V was shortened by 5 bases and J by 7 bases, with 18 bases between the two germline ends. CDR1 and CDR2 from the germline V gene are SQVTM and ANQGSEA. CDR3 in amino acids: CSVWYWGLENSPLHF. The CDR3 coding sequence is TGCAGCGTTTGGTACTGGGGACTGGAGAATTCACCCCTCCACTTT.

This clone was seen once. J is TRBJ2-7 and V is TRBV7-9; 10 bases are shared with TRBD1. CDR1 is SEHNR and CDR2 is FQNEAQ in the germline V gene (reference sequence). This CDR3 region has 15 residues. Unmatched junction bases numbered 6, after V lost 1 base and J lost 6 bases. The CDR3 sequence is CASSLGQGALFEQYF. The CDR3 DNA follows: TGTGCCAGCAGCTTAGGACAGGGGGCTTTGTTCGAGCAGTACTTC. The full variable domain, with the rest looked up from reference TRBV7-9 and TRBJ2-7, is DTGVSQNPRHKITKRGQNVTFRCDPISEHNRLYWYRQTLGQGPEFLTYFQNEAQLEKSRLLSDRFSAERPKGSFSTLEIQRTEQGDSAMYLCASSLGQGALFEQYFGPGTRLTVT.

The rearrangement joins TRBV19 to TRBJ2-2; perhaps TRBD2 as D (6 bases). The CDR3 is 14 residues long. Germline V gene sequence: CDR1 LNHDA, CDR2 SQIVND (reference sequence). The V gene lost 6 bases and the J gene lost 4 bases, with 12 bases spanning the gap. The CDR3 here is CASSSAGSTGELFF. The CDR3 coding sequence is TGTGCCAGTAGCTCGGCGGGGAGCACCGGGGAGCTGTTTTTT.

The V gene is TRBV4-1, the J gene TRBJ1-2; D remains ambiguous. The V and J ends lost 0 bases and 2 bases respectively, with 10 bases between them. Per the germline V gene, CDR1 is MGHRA and CDR2 is YSYEKL. The length of the CDR3 is 15 residues. The CDR3 nucleotides are TGCGCCAGCAGCCAAGATCAAGCGGTAAACTATGGCTACACCTTC. It encodes CASSQDQAVNYGYTF.

J is TRBJ2-2 and V is TRBV5-5; a weak D match, TRBD2 (5 bases). The V and J ends lost 3 bases and 1 base respectively, with 13 bases between them. Germline CDR1 and CDR2: SGHKS and YYEKEE (reference sequence). CDR3 size: 16 residues. The CDR3: CASSWASGRNTGELFF. The CDR3, as DNA: TGTGCCAGCAGCTGGGCGAGCGGAAGGAACACCGGGGAGCTGTTTTTT.

The CDR3 region has the DNA TGTGCCAGTAGTCTTTCGGGGGGCCCAAATAGCAATCAGCCCCAGCATTTT. Amino acids: CASSLSGGPNSNQPQHF. The V gene is TRBV19, the J gene TRBJ1-5, with a possible D match to TRBD1 (6 bases). Trimming shortened V by 5 bases and J by 0 bases, and 17 bases separated the two germline ends. CDR3 size: 17 residues. Germline V gene data show CDR1 as LNHDA and CDR2 as SQIVND (reference sequence). Full variable domain (rest looked up from reference TRBV19 and TRBJ1-5): DGGITQSPKYLFRKEGQNVTLSCEQNLNHDAMYWYRQDPGQGLRLIYYSQIVNDFQKGDIAEGYSVSREKKESFPLTVTSAQKNPTAFYLCASSLSGGPNSNQPQHFGDGTRLSIL.

This clone was seen a single time. The chain carries TRBV18 and TRBJ1-1; no clear D gene. V lost 3 bases, J lost 5 bases, and 7 bases lay in between. Germline V gene data show CDR1 as KGHSH and CDR2 as LQKENI. The CDR3 has 12 residues. The CDR3 DNA reads TGTGCCAGCTCACCTGGAGTAACTGAAGCTTTCTTT. Amino acids: CASSPGVTEAFF. The variable domain in full, with the rest retrieved from reference TRBV18 and TRBJ1-1, is NAGVMQNPRHLVRRRGQEARLRCSPMKGHSHVYWYRQLPEEGLKFMVYLQKENIIDESGMPKERFSAEFPKEGPSILRIQQVVRGDSAAYFCASSPGVTEAFFGQGTRLTVV.

The chain recombines TRBV12-3 or TRBV12-4 with TRBJ1-1, with 7 bases identical to TRBD1. This CDR3 is 12 amino acids long. Trimming cost V 1 base and J 7 bases; bases outside gene matches: 0. CDR3 sequence: CASSLDRGEAFF. In DNA form, the CDR3 reads TGTGCCAGCAGTTTAGACAGGGGTGAAGCTTTCTTT.

This rearrangement joins TRBV28 to TRBJ1-1, with D possibly being TRBD1 (5 bases). The germline V gene has CDR1 MDHEN and CDR2 SYDVKM. This CDR3 comprises 13 residues. V lost 8 bases and J 8 bases, leaving 18 bases between the germline ends. The CDR3 nucleotides read TGTGCCAGCCAGGCCCGGGGGGTCGGGGAAGCTTTCTTT. Its translation: CASQARGVGEAFF. The full variable domain, with the rest looked up from reference TRBV28 and TRBJ1-1, is DVKVTQSSRYLVKRTGEKVFLECVQDMDHENMFWYRQDPGLGLRLIYFSYDVKMKEKGDIPEGYSVSREKKERFSLILESASTNQTSMYLCASQARGVGEAFFGQGTRLTVV.

Only one count was recorded for this clone. The chain combines TRBV20-1 with TRBJ2-5; D is uncertain. Germline V CDR1 and CDR2: DFQATT, SNEGSKA (reference sequence). This CDR3 contains 12 residues. V shed 3 bases and J shed 2 bases, with 7 bases lying between them. The CDR3 loop is CSASRGQETQYF. As DNA, the CDR3 is TGCAGTGCTAGTAGAGGACAAGAGACCCAGTACTTC.

This clone came up once. The chain has TRBV4-2 and TRBJ2-1; 11 bases match TRBD2. The V gene's germline CDR1 is LGHNA and CDR2 YNFKEQ. CDR3 length: 15 amino acids. After removal of 0 bases from V and 6 bases from J, the junction contained 1 base not matched to a gene. The CDR3 DNA sequence: TGTGCCAGCAGCCAAGAAACTAGCGGGGGCAATGAGCAGTTCTTC. Residues: CASSQETSGGNEQFF.

V usage is TRBV28 and J usage is TRBJ1-3; D may be TRBD1 (6 bases). CDR3 length equals 12 residues. The germline CDR1 and CDR2 sequences are MDHEN and SYDVKM. CDR3 DNA sequence: TGTGCTACAGGGAGAACTGGAAACACCATATATTTT. Translation gives CATGRTGNTIYF.

Comment on this clone: Other DNA sequences in this sample translate to the same CDR3. The chain employs TRBV9 and TRBJ2-1; possible D gene TRBD1, 5 bases. From germline, CDR1 is SGDLS and CDR2 YYNGEE. The CDR3 contains 15 residues. The V end was cut by 0 bases, the J end by 1 base, with 8 bases between. The CDR3, as DNA: TGTGCCAGCAGCGTAGGGCAGGGATCCTACAATGAGCAGTTCTTC. This translates into CASSVGQGSYNEQFF.

This chain uses TRBV7-3 with TRBJ2-1, with a possible D match to TRBD2 (5 bases). The V gene lost 3 bases and the J gene lost 0 bases, with 9 bases spanning the gap. Germline V gives CDR1 SGHTA, CDR2 FQGTGA. The CDR3 is 15 amino acids. The CDR3 coding sequence is TGTGCCAGCAGCTTTACTAGTAACTCCTACAATGAGCAGTTCTTC. Protein sequence: CASSFTSNSYNEQFF.

V is TRBV6-1 and J is TRBJ1-1; D is unresolved. V was shortened by 2 bases and J by 3 bases, with 7 bases between the two germline ends. CDR1 is MNHNS and CDR2 is SASEGT in the germline V gene. The CDR3 is made up of 13 amino acids. CDR3 loop: CASSERRDTEAFF. In DNA, the CDR3 is TGTGCCAGCAGTGAACGGAGGGACACTGAAGCTTTCTTT.

The V call is TRBV28, the J call TRBJ2-1; 9 bases align to TRBD1. Germline CDR1 MDHEN, CDR2 SYDVKM. V dropped 4 bases and J dropped 0; count of bases not matched to a gene: 4. The CDR3 extends over 16 amino acids. The CDR3 DNA reads as TGTGCCAGCAGTTCGGGACAGGGCAACTCCTACAATGAGCAGTTCTTC. This translates into CASSSGQGNSYNEQFF.

The genes are TRBV5-4 and TRBJ2-2; 8 nucleotides match TRBD1. Germline V CDR1 and CDR2: SGHNT, YYREEE (reference sequence). This CDR3 contains 16 residues. V was pared by 4 bases and J by 1 base, with 6 bases of the junction left unmatched. The CDR3 loop reads CASSPIGQGNTGELFF. For the CDR3, the DNA is TGTGCCAGCAGCCCGATAGGACAGGGGAACACCGGGGAGCTGTTTTTT. Looking up the rest from reference TRBV5-4 and TRBJ2-2 gives the full variable domain: ETGVTQSPTHLIKTRGQQVTLRCSSQSGHNTVSWYQQALGQGPQFIFQYYREEENGRGNFPPRFSGLQFPNYSSELNVNALELDDSALYLCASSPIGQGNTGELFFGEGSRLTVL.

The gene calls are TRBV3-1 (or the pseudogene TRBV3-2) and TRBJ1-2; D unresolved. The CDR3 is 16 residues long. Looked up from germline, CDR1 is LGHDT and CDR2 is YNNKEL (reference sequence). V was pared by 0 bases and J by 4 bases, with 15 bases between. CDR3 residues: CASSQEAAGSGYGYTF. Written as DNA, the CDR3 is TGTGCCAGCAGCCAAGAGGCTGCGGGGTCCGGCTATGGCTACACCTTC.

This sequence joins TRBV3-1 (or the pseudogene TRBV3-2) and TRBJ2-2; TRBD2 matches 8 bases. Germline V gives CDR1 LGHDT, CDR2 YNNKEL (reference sequence). J was trimmed by 0 bases and V by 6 bases; bases with no gene match: 9. The CDR3 extends over 17 amino acids. CDR3 sequence reads: CASSTGAGVTNTGELFF. DNA of the CDR3: TGTGCCAGCAGTACGGGAGCGGGGGTAACGAACACCGGGGAGCTGTTTTTT.

The rearrangement joins TRBV5-5 to TRBJ2-7, with 9 bases identical to TRBD1. J gave up 6 bases and V 0 bases, and 7 bases lay outside the gene matches. In germline, CDR1 is SGHKS, CDR2 YYEKEE (reference sequence). The CDR3 is 15 residues long. The DNA of the CDR3 is TGTGCCAGCAGCTTGGCCGGGACAGGGTTAGGCGAGCAGTACTTC. It codes for CASSLAGTGLGEQYF. Complete variable domain (other parts from reference TRBV5-5 and TRBJ2-7): DAGVTQSPTHLIKTRGQQVTLRCSPISGHKSVSWYQQVLGQGPQFIFQYYEKEERGRGNFPDRFSARQFPNYSSELNVNALLLGDSALYLCASSLAGTGLGEQYFGPGTRLTVT.